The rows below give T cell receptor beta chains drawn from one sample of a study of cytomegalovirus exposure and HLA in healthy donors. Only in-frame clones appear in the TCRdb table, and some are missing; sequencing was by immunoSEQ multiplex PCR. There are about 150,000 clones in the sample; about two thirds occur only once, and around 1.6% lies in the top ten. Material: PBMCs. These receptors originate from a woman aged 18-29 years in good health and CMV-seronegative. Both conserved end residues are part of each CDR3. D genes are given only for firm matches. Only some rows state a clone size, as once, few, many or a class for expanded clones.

DNA: TGTGCCAGCAGCCCAACATCCGGGACTAGCGACAATGAGCAGTTCTTC; CDR3: CASSPTSGTSDNEQFF; J: TRBJ2-1; size: NA; D: TRBD2; V: TRBV9; length: 16
DNA: TGTGCCAGCAGTTTTGTGGGACAGGGGGCTCCTGGGGCCAACGTCCTGACTTTC; CDR3: CASSFVGQGAPGANVLTF; J: TRBJ2-6; size: NA; D: TRBD1; V: TRBV27; length: 18
DNA: TGCGCCAGCAGCACTGACAGGGGACGGTACGAGCAGTACTTC; CDR3: CASSTDRGRYEQYF; J: TRBJ2-7; size: NA; D: TRBD1; V: TRBV5-1; length: 14
DNA: TGTGCCAGCAGCTTAATATGGGAGACTGAAGCTTTCTTT; CDR3: CASSLIWETEAFF; J: TRBJ1-1; size: NA; D: NA; V: TRBV7-3; length: 13
DNA: TGTGCCAGCAGTTTATCGGCGGGTGAAGCTTTCTTT; CDR3: CASSLSAGEAFF; J: TRBJ1-1; size: NA; D: NA; V: TRBV28; length: 12
DNA: TGTGCCAGCAGTTTATCGCCGGGACAGGGTATGGAGATAGAGTACTTC; CDR3: CASSLSPGQGMEIEYF; J: TRBJ2-7; size: once; D: TRBD1; V: TRBV28; length: 16
DNA: TGTGCCAGCAGTACCTGGGGACAGTTCTATGGCTACACCTTC; CDR3: CASSTWGQFYGYTF; J: TRBJ1-2; size: NA; D: TRBD1; V: TRBV28; length: 14
DNA: TGTGCCAGCAGTGGACTAGCGGGGGGGCCCAATGAGCAGTTCTTC; CDR3: CASSGLAGGPNEQFF; J: TRBJ2-1; size: NA; D: TRBD2; V: TRBV6-1; length: 15
DNA: TGTGCCAGCAGCGTGGACAGCAGAGCGTTGTCACCCCTCCACTTT; CDR3: CASSVDSRALSPLHF; J: TRBJ1-6; size: NA; D: NA; V: TRBV9; length: 15
DNA: TGTGCCAGCAGCGCCGGGACTTCACCCTACGAGCAGTACTTC; CDR3: CASSAGTSPYEQYF; J: TRBJ2-7; size: NA; D: NA; V: TRBV9; length: 14
DNA: TGTGCCAGCAGCCAAGACCCTAGCGGGGGGGTCTCCTACGAGCAGTACTTC; CDR3: CASSQDPSGGVSYEQYF; J: TRBJ2-7; size: NA; D: TRBD2; V: TRBV4-2; length: 17
DNA: TGTGCCAGCAGCTTTCGGGCCCAGGGAGAGACCCAGTACTTC; CDR3: CASSFRAQGETQYF; J: TRBJ2-5; size: NA; D: NA; V: TRBV7-2; length: 14
DNA: TGCGCCAGCAGCCAAGTCTCATACAGGGACACCGGGGAGCTGTTTTTT; CDR3: CASSQVSYRDTGELFF; J: TRBJ2-2; size: medium-sized; D: NA; V: TRBV4-3; length: 16
DNA: TGTGCCAGTAGTATACCCGGGACAGGGGGTTCCGGCTACACCTTC; CDR3: CASSIPGTGGSGYTF; J: TRBJ1-2; size: NA; D: TRBD1; V: TRBV19; length: 15
DNA: TGTGCCAGTGGGACAGCCTTCACTGAAGCTTTCTTT; CDR3: CASGTAFTEAFF; J: TRBJ1-1; size: few; D: TRBD1; V: TRBV2; length: 12
DNA: TGTGCCAGCAATTCGGGAGGGGCCCGGAACACCGGGGAGCTGTTTTTT; CDR3: CASNSGGARNTGELFF; J: TRBJ2-2; size: NA; D: TRBD2; V: TRBV28; length: 16
DNA: TGCGCCAGCAGCCAGGCGGTACACAATGAGCAGTTCTTC; CDR3: CASSQAVHNEQFF; J: TRBJ2-1; size: NA; D: NA; V: TRBV4-3; length: 13
DNA: TGTGCCAGCAGCCCAGACCGGGGGTACACTGAAGCTTTCTTT; CDR3: CASSPDRGYTEAFF; J: TRBJ1-1; size: NA; D: NA; V: TRBV6-5; length: 14
DNA: TGTGCCAGCGGAAGGGGGGGCCCCCCTCAGCCCCAGCATTTT; CDR3: CASGRGGPPQPQHF; J: TRBJ1-5; size: few; D: NA; V: TRBV2; length: 14
DNA: TGTGCCAGCAGCTTCCCCCAAGATTTCCGAGGCACCATATATTTT; CDR3: CASSFPQDFRGTIYF; J: TRBJ1-3; size: few; D: NA; V: TRBV7-2; length: 15
DNA: TGTGCCAGCAGTGAGTCGCGGCAGGGGAAGGGTGAGCAGTTCTTC; CDR3: CASSESRQGKGEQFF; J: TRBJ2-1; size: NA; D: NA; V: TRBV2; length: 15
DNA: TGTGCCAGCAGCTTAGGGCGTAGGGGTGGCAATCAGCCCCAGCATTTT; CDR3: CASSLGRRGGNQPQHF; J: TRBJ1-5; size: NA; D: NA; V: TRBV7-2; length: 16
DNA: TGTGCCAGTAGTAGCCTCGACAAGGGAGGGAACATGAACACTGAAGCTTTCTTT; CDR3: CASSSLDKGGNMNTEAFF; J: TRBJ1-1; size: NA; D: NA; V: TRBV19; length: 18
DNA: TGTGCCAGCAGTTCCGGACTAGCGGGAATCACAGATACGCAGTATTTT; CDR3: CASSSGLAGITDTQYF; J: TRBJ2-3; size: few; D: TRBD2; V: TRBV6-5; length: 16
DNA: TGTGCCAGCAGCGTAGGCGTAGGGACTAGCGGGGGGGGCATTCAGTACTTC; CDR3: CASSVGVGTSGGGIQYF; J: TRBJ2-4; size: few; D: TRBD2; V: TRBV9; length: 17
DNA: TGCGCCAGCAGCTCTCGACAGGGGAGCTCCTACAATGAGCAGTTCTTC; CDR3: CASSSRQGSSYNEQFF; J: TRBJ2-1; size: NA; D: TRBD1; V: TRBV4-1; length: 16
DNA: TGTGCCAGCACCCGACAGGGACCCGCGGCAAGTGGTACGCAGTATTTT; CDR3: CASTRQGPAASGTQYF; J: TRBJ2-3; size: NA; D: TRBD1; V: TRBV2; length: 16
DNA: TGTGCCAGCAGCTTTCAGGGAAGCTGGGCCAATGAGCAGTTCTTC; CDR3: CASSFQGSWANEQFF; J: TRBJ2-1; size: NA; D: NA; V: TRBV7-2; length: 15
DNA: TGTGCCAGCAGTGAACAGGGAAACACCATATATTTT; CDR3: CASSEQGNTIYF; J: TRBJ1-3; size: NA; D: NA; V: TRBV25-1; length: 12
DNA: TGCGCCAGCAGCCAAGATCTGCCGGGAGTTGGCACAGATACGCAGTATTTT; CDR3: CASSQDLPGVGTDTQYF; J: TRBJ2-3; size: NA; D: NA; V: TRBV4-3; length: 17
DNA: TGCGCCAGCAGCCAAGGGGCAGGCTACAATGAGCAGTTCTTC; CDR3: CASSQGAGYNEQFF; J: TRBJ2-1; size: NA; D: NA; V: TRBV4-3; length: 14
DNA: TGCGCCAGCAGTGAAGCGGGGGTGGGACAGGGGGCCTCCGGGGAGCTGTTTTTT; CDR3: CASSEAGVGQGASGELFF; J: TRBJ2-2; size: NA; D: TRBD1; V: TRBV10-1; length: 18
DNA: TGTGCCAGCAGCTTGGATGGGACAGGGGGAGGTGAGCAGTACTTC; CDR3: CASSLDGTGGGEQYF; J: TRBJ2-7; size: NA; D: TRBD1; V: TRBV7-8; length: 15
DNA: TGTGCCAGCAGCCCTGACAGCGTGAACACCGGGGAGCTGTTTTTT; CDR3: CASSPDSVNTGELFF; J: TRBJ2-2; size: NA; D: NA; V: TRBV27; length: 15
DNA: TGCGCCAGCAGCTTGAACAGGGACCATAACTATGGCTACACCTTC; CDR3: CASSLNRDHNYGYTF; J: TRBJ1-2; size: NA; D: NA; V: TRBV5-1; length: 15
DNA: TGTGCCAGCAGTTTCGAAATGGACAGGGAAGCTTTCTTT; CDR3: CASSFEMDREAFF; J: TRBJ1-1; size: few; D: TRBD1; V: TRBV6-6; length: 13
DNA: TGTGCCTCCTGCGGGCTTTTTCAGCACAATGAGCAGTTCTTC; CDR3: CASCGLFQHNEQFF; J: TRBJ2-1; size: NA; D: NA; V: TRBV2; length: 14